This T cell receptor (beta chain) was sequenced in a study of early T cells in non-severe SARS-CoV-2 infection. Study-level background: The study sequenced bulk RNA from unsorted whole blood, with chains unpaired. The study, taken as a whole, reports: A preference for anti-spike CD8 responses marked VDJdb matching, which missed private and CD4 specificities.

Each cDNA molecule carried a unique molecular identifier. TCRdb fed the 5' RACE reads into MiXCR, producing one record per CDR3 protein. In the table there are some 71,000 distinct CDR3 sequences, roughly a tenth of which are singletons. As concerns this clonotype: Its antigen is unidentified.

Germline V lookup: CDR1 MGHRA, CDR2 YSYEKL. V was pared by 0 bases and J by 6 bases, with 5 bases between. This CDR3 region has 12 residues. This receptor was taken from an adult who was a healthcare worker with PCR-confirmed SARS-CoV-2 infection or an uninfected control (not recorded which). Sequenced input: whole blood. The chain uses TRBV4-1 and TRBJ1-2; D remains ambiguous. Here the CDR3 reads CASSQEKDGYTF. The CDR3 nucleotides are TGCGCCAGCAGCCAAGAAAAGGATGGCTACACCTTC.